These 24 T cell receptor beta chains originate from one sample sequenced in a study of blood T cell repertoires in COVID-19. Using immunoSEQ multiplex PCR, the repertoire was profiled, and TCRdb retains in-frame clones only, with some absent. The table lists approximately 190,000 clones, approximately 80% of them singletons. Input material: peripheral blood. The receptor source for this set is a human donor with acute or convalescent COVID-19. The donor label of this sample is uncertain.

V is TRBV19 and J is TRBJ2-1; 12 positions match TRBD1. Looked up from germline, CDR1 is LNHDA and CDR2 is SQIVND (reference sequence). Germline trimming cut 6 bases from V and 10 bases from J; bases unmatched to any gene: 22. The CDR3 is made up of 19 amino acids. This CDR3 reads CASSTWGQGASGGGREQFF. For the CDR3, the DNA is TGTGCCAGTAGCACGTGGGGACAGGGGGCGTCCGGTGGCGGGAGAGAGCAGTTCTTC.

CDR3 region: CAWSARGTSNQPQHF. CDR3 coding DNA: TGTGCCTGGAGCGCTCGGGGTACCAGCAATCAGCCCCAGCATTTT. The rearrangement uses TRBV30 and TRBJ1-5; D is uncertain. Trimming shortened V by 3 bases and J by 1 base, and 13 bases separated the two germline ends. The CDR3 covers 15 residues. Germline lookup yields CDR1 GTSNPN and CDR2 SVGIG (reference sequence).

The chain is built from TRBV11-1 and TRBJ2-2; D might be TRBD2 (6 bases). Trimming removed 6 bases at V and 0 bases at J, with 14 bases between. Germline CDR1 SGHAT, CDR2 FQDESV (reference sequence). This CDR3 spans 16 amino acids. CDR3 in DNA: TGTGCCAGCAGTCGGGGGTTGGGGGCGAACACCGGGGAGCTGTTTTTT. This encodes CASSRGLGANTGELFF.

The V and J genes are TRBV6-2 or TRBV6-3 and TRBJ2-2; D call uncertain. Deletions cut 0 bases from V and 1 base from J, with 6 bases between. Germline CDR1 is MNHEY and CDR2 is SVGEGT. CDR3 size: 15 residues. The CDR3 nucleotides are TGTGCCAGCAGTTACTCTCCCAGGAACACCGGGGAGCTGTTTTTT. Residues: CASSYSPRNTGELFF.

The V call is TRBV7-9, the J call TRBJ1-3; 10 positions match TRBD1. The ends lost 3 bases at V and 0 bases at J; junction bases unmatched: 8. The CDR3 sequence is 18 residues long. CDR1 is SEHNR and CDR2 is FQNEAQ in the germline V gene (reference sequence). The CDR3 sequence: CASSLTGGQTISGNTIYF. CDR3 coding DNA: TGTGCCAGCAGCTTGACAGGGGGCCAGACGATCTCTGGAAACACCATATATTTT.

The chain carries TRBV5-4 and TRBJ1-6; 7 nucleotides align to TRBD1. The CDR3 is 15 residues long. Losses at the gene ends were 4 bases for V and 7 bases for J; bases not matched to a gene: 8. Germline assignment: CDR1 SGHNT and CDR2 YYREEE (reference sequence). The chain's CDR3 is CASSRPGQLNSPLHF. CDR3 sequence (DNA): TGTGCCAGCAGCCGCCCGGGACAGCTGAATTCACCCCTCCACTTT.

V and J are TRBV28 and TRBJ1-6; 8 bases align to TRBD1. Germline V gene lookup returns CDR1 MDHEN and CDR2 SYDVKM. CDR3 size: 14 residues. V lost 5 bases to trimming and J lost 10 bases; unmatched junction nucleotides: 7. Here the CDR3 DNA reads TGTGCCAGCAGTCCGGGACAGGAGTACTCACCCCTCCACTTT. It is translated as CASSPGQEYSPLHF. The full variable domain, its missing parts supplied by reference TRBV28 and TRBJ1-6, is DVKVTQSSRYLVKRTGEKVFLECVQDMDHENMFWYRQDPGLGLRLIYFSYDVKMKEKGDIPEGYSVSREKKERFSLILESASTNQTSMYLCASSPGQEYSPLHFGNGTRLTVT.

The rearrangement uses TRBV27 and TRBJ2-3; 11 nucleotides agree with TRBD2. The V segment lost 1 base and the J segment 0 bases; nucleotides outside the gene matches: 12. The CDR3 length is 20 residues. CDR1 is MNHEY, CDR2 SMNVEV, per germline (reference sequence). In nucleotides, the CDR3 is TGTGCCAGCAGTTTATGGGGACTAGCGGCCACACCCCGAAGCACAGATACGCAGTATTTT. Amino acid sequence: CASSLWGLAATPRSTDTQYF.

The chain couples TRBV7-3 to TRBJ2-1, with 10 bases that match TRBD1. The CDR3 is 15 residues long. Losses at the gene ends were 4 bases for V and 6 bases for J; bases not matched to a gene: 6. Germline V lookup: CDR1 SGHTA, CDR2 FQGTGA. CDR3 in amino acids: CASSSLGTGVNEQFF. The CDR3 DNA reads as TGTGCCAGCAGCTCTCTTGGGACAGGGGTCAATGAGCAGTTCTTC.

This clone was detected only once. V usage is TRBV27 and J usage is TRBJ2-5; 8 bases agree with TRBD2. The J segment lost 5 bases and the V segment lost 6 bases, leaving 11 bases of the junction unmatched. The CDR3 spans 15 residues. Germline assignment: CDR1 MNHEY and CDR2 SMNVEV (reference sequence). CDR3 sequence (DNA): TGTGCCAGCAGACCCCAGGCGGGAGGAGGTGAGACCCAGTACTTC. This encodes CASRPQAGGGETQYF.

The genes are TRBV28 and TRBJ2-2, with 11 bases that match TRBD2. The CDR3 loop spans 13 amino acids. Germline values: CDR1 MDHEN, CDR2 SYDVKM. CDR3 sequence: CASSSGRAGELFF. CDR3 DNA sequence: TGTGCAAGTAGTAGCGGGAGGGCCGGGGAGCTGTTTTTT.

The CDR3 nucleotides read TGTGCCAGCAGCTTAGTGCCAGCGGGAGTGTGGAATGAGCAGTTCTTC. It is translated as CASSLVPAGVWNEQFF. The chain employs TRBV7-2 and TRBJ2-1; the match to TRBD2 covers 8 bases. This CDR3 comprises 16 residues. The V segment lost 1 base and the J segment 7 bases; nucleotides outside the gene matches: 9. Germline-derived CDR1 and CDR2 are SGHTA and FQGNSA.

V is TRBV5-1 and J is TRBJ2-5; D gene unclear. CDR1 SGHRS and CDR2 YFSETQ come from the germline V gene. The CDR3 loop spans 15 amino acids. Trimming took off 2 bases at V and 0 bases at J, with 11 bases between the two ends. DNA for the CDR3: TGCGCCAGCAGCTTAAGTGGCTTATACCAAGAGACCCAGTACTTC. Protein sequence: CASSLSGLYQETQYF.

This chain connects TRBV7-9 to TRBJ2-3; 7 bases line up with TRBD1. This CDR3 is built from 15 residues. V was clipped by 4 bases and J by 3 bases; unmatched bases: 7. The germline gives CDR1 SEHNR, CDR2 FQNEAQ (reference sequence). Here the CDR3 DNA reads TGTGCCAGCAGCTGGTCGACAGGGCCTACAGATACGCAGTATTTT. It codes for CASSWSTGPTDTQYF.

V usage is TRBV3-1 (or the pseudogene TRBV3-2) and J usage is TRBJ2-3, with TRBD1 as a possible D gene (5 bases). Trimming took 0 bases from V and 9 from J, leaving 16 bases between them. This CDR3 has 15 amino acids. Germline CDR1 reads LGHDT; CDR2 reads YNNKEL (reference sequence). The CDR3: CASSQDRAGYDTQYF. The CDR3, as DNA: TGTGCCAGCAGCCAAGATCGGGCAGGGTACGACACGCAGTATTTT.

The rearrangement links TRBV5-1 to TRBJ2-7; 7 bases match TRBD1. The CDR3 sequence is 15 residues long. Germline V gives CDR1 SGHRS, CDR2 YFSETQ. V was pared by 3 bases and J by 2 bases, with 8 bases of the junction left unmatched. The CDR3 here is CASSSGTVGPYEQYF. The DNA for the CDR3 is TGCGCCAGCAGCTCCGGGACAGTGGGACCCTACGAGCAGTACTTC.

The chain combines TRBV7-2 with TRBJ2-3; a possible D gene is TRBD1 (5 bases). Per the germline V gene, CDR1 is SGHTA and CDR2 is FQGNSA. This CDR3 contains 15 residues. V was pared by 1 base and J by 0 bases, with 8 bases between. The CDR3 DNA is TGTGCCAGCAGCTTAGTTTGGGGCAGCACAGATACGCAGTATTTT. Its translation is CASSLVWGSTDTQYF. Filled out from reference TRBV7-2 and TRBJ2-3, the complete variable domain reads GAGVSQSPSNKVTEKGKDVELRCDPISGHTALYWYRQSLGQGLEFLIYFQGNSAPDKSGLPSDRFSAERTGGSVSTLTIQRTQQEDSAVYLCASSLVWGSTDTQYFGPGTRLTVL.

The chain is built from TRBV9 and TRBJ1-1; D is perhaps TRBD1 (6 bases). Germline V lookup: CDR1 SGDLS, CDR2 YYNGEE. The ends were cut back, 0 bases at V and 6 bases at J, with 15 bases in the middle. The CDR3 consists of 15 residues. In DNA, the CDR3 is TGTGCCAGCAGCGTAGCCCCGACAGGAGGTTCTGAAGCTTTCTTT. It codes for CASSVAPTGGSEAFF.

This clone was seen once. For the CDR3, the DNA is TGTGCCAGCAGTTTACGACAGGGGGCAGGTCAGCCCCAGCATTTT. This sequence encodes CASSLRQGAGQPQHF. J is TRBJ1-5 and V is TRBV28; TRBD1 agrees at 10 bases. The CDR3 totals 15 residues. V trimming: 2 bases; J trimming: 6 bases; junction bases outside the gene matches: 4. Germline lookup yields CDR1 MDHEN and CDR2 SYDVKM. Variable domain in full (rest from reference TRBV28 and TRBJ1-5): DVKVTQSSRYLVKRTGEKVFLECVQDMDHENMFWYRQDPGLGLRLIYFSYDVKMKEKGDIPEGYSVSREKKERFSLILESASTNQTSMYLCASSLRQGAGQPQHFGDGTRLSIL.

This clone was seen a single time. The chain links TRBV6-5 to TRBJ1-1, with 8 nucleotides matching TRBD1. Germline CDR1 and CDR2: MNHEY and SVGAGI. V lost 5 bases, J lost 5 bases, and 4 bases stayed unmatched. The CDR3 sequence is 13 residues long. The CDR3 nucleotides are TGTGCCAGCAGTCTGCAGGGGGCGACTGAAGCTTTCTTT. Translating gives CASSLQGATEAFF.

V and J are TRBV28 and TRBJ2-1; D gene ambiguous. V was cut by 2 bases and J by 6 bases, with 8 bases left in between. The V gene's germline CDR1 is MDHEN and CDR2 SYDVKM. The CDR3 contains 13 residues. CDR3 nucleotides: TGTGCCAGCAGTTTAGGTGGCGGCAATGAGCAGTTCTTC. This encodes CASSLGGGNEQFF.

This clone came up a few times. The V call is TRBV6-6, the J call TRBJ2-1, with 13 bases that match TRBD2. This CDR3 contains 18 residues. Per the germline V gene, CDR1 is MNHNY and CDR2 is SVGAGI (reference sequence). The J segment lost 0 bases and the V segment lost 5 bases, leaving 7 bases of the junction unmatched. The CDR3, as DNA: TGTGCCAGCAGTCGCCGACTAGCGGGAGGAGGCTCCTACAATGAGCAGTTCTTC. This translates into CASSRRLAGGGSYNEQFF.

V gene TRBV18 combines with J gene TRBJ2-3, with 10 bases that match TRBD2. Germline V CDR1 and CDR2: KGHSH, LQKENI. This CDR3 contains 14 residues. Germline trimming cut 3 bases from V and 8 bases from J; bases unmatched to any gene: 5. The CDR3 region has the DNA TGTGCCAGCTCACCGCTAGCGGGAGAGGGTACGCAGTATTTT. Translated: CASSPLAGEGTQYF.

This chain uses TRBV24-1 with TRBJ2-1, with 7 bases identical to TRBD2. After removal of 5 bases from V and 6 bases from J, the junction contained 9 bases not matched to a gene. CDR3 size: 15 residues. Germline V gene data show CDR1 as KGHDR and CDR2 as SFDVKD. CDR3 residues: CATSVMAGDFNEQFF. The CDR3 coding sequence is TGTGCCACCAGTGTCATGGCGGGAGATTTCAATGAGCAGTTCTTC.